Following are 2 T cell receptor beta chains from one sample sequenced in a study of T cell repertoires in cytomegalovirus infection. TCRdb ran MiXCR on the reads and lists one entry per CDR3 protein. The sample holds 630,000 or so distinct CDR3 sequences, less than 25% seen once. What was sequenced was CD8+ T cells from PBMCs. The receptors derive from a human donor in good health (CMV status not recorded). Some clones in this sample may be carry-over from other donors' samples.

The chain recombines TRBV7-6 with TRBJ2-1, with 11 bases lining up with TRBD2. Germline trimming cut 6 bases from V and 3 bases from J; bases unmatched to any gene: 10. Germline-derived CDR1 and CDR2 are SGHVS and FNYEAQ. The CDR3 is made up of 17 amino acids. The CDR3 nucleotides are TGTGCCAGCAGTTTCTTAGCGGGGGGGCGTCTCTACAATGAGCAGTTCTTC. It codes for CASSFLAGGRLYNEQFF.

This clonotype was seen ten or more times. The chain combines TRBV7-6 with TRBJ2-7, with 8 bases that match TRBD1. V gave up 6 bases and J gave up 2 bases; unmatched junction bases: 6. In germline, CDR1 is SGHVS, CDR2 FNYEAQ. The CDR3 loop spans 14 amino acids. CDR3 DNA: TGTGCCAGCAGTAGGGGACAGGAAGCCTACGAGCAGTACTTC. Amino acids: CASSRGQEAYEQYF. The full variable domain, rest sourced from reference TRBV7-6 and TRBJ2-7, is GAGVSQSPRYKVTKRGQDVALRCDPISGHVSLYWYRQALGQGPEFLTYFNYEAQQDKSGLPNDRFSAERPEGSISTLTIQRTEQRDSAMYRCASSRGQEAYEQYFGPGTRLTVT.